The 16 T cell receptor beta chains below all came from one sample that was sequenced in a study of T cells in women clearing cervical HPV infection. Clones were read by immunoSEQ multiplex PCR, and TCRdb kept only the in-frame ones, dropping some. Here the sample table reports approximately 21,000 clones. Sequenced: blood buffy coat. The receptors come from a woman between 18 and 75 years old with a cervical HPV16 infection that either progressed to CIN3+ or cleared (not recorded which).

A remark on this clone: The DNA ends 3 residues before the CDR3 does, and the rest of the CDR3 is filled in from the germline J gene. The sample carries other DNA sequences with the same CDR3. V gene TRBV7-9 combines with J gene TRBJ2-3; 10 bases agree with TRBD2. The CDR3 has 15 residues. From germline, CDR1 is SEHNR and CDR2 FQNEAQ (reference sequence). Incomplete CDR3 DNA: TGTGCCAGCAGCTCTTCTAGCGGGGGCCCTCCTTCG. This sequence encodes CASSSSSGGPPS. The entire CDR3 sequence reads CASSSSSGGPPSQYF.

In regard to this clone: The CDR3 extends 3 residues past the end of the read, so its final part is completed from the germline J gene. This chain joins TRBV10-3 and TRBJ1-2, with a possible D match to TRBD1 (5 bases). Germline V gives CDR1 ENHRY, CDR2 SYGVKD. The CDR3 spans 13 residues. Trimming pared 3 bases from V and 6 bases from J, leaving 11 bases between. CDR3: CAISDRAEDGYTF. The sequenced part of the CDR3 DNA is TGTGCCATCAGTGACAGGGCGGAGGATGGC.

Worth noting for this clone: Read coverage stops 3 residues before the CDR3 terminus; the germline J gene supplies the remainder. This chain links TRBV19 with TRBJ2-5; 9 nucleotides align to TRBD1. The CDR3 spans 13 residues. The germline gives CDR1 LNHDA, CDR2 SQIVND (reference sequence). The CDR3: CASSIGTGYTQYF. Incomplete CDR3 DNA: TGTGCCAGTAGTATCGGGACAGGGTATACC.

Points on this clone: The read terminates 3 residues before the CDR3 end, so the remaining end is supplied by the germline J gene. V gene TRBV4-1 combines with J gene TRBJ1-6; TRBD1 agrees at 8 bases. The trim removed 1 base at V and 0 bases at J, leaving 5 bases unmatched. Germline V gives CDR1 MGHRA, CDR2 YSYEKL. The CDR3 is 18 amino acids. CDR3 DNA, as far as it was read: TGCGCCAGCAGCCAAGCGGGGGACAGGAGCTCCTATAATTCACCC. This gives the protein CASSQAGDRSSYNSP. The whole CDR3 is CASSQAGDRSSYNSPLHF.

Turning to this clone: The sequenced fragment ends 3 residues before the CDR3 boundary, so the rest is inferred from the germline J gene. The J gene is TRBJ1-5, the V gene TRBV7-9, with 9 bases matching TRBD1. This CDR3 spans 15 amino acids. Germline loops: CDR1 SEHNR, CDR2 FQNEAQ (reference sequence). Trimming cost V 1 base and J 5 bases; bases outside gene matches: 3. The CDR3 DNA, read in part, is TGTGCCAGCAGCTTAGGAGGGACAGGGCATCAGCCC. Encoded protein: CASSLGGTGHQP. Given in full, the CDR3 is CASSLGGTGHQPQHF.

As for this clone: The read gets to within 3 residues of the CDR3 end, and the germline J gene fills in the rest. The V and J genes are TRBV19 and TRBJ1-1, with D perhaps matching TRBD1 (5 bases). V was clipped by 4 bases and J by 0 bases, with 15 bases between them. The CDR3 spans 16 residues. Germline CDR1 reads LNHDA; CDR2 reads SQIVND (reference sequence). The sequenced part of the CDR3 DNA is TGTGCCAGTAGTAGTCCGCGACAGACCATGAACACTGAA. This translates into CASSSPRQTMNTE. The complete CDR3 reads CASSSPRQTMNTEAFF.

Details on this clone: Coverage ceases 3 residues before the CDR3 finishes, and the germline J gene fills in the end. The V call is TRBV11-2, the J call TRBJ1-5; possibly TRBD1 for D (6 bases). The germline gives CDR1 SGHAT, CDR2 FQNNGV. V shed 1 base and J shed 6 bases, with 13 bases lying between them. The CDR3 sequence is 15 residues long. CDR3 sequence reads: CASSLGAGAGQPQHF. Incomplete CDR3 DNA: TGTGCCAGCAGCTTAGGTGCGGGGGCGGGTCAGCCC.

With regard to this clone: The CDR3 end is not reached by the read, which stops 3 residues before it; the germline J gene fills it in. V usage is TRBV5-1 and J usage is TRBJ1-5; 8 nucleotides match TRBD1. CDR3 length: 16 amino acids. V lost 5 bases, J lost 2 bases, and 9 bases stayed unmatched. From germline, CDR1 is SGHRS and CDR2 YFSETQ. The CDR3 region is CASRSPTGDGNQPQHF. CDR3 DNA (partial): TGCGCCAGCAGATCCCCGACAGGGGATGGCAATCAGCCC. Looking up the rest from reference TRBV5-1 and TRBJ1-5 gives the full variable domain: KAGVTQTPRYLIKTRGQQVTLSCSPISGHRSVSWYQQTPGQGLQFLFEYFSETQRNKGNFPGRFSGRQFSNSRSEMNVSTLELGDSALYLCASRSPTGDGNQPQHFGDGTRLSIL.

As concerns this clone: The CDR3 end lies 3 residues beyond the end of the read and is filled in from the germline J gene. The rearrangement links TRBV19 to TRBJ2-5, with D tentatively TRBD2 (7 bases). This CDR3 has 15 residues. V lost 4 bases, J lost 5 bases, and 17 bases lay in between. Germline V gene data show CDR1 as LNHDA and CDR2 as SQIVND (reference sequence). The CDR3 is CASSTEGGPVETQYF. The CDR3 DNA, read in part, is TGTGCCAGTAGTACCGAGGGGGGGCCAGTGGAGACC. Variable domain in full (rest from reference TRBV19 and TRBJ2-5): DGGITQSPKYLFRKEGQNVTLSCEQNLNHDAMYWYRQDPGQGLRLIYYSQIVNDFQKGDIAEGYSVSREKKESFPLTVTSAQKNPTAFYLCASSTEGGPVETQYFGPGTRLLVL.

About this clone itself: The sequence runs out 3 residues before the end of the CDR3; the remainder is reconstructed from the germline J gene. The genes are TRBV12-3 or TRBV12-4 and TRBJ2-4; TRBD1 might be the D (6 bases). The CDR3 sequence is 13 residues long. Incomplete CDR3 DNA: TGTGCCAGCATCTTACTGGACAGATTTATT. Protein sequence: CASILLDRFI. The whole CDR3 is CASILLDRFIQYF.

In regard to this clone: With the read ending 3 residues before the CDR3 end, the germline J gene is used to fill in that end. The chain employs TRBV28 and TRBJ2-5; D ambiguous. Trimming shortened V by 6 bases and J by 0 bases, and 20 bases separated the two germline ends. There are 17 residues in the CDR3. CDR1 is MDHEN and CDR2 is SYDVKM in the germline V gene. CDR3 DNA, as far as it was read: TGTGCCAGCAGCTCCCCGATCTGGGCTGCGTACCAAGAGACC. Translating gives CASSSPIWAAYQET. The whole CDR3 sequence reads CASSSPIWAAYQETQYF. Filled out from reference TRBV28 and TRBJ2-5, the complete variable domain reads DVKVTQSSRYLVKRTGEKVFLECVQDMDHENMFWYRQDPGLGLRLIYFSYDVKMKEKGDIPEGYSVSREKKERFSLILESASTNQTSMYLCASSSPIWAAYQETQYFGPGTRLLVL.

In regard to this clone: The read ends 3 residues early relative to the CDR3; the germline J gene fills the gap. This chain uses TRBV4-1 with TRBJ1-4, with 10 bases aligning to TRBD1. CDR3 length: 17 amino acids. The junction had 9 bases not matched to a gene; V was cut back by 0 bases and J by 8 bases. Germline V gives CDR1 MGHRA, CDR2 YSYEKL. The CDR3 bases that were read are TGCGCCAGCAGCCAAGATCTGTTGGACAGGGGGAACGAAAAA. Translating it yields CASSQDLLDRGNEK. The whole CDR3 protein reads CASSQDLLDRGNEKLFF.

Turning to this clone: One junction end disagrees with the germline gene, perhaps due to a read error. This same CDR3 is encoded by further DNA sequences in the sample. CDR3 DNA, as far as it was read: TGCAGCGTCGCTTGGGACACCCAAGGAAACACA. Translation: CSVAWDTQGNT. The full CDR3 is CSVAWDTQGNTIYF. The chain couples TRBV29-1 to TRBJ1-3; the D gene is possibly TRBD1 (6 bases). The read falls 3 residues short of the CDR3 end, and the missing part is taken from the germline J gene. Germline CDR1 reads SQVTM; CDR2 reads ANQGSEA. The CDR3 totals 14 residues.

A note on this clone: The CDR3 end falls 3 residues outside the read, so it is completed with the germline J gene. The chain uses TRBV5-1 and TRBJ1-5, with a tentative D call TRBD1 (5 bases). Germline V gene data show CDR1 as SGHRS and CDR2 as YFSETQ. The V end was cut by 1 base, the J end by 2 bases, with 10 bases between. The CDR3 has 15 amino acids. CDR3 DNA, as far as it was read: TGCGCCAGCAGCTTGTCGGGGGATGGCAATCAGCCC. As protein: CASSLSGDGNQP. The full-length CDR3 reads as CASSLSGDGNQPQHF.

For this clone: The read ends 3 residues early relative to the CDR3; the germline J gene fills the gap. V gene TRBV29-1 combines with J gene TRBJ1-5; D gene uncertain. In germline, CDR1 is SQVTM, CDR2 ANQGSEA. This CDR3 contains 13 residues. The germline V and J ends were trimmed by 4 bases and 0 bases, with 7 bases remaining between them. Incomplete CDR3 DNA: TGCAGCGTTGCTCCGGGTAGCAATCAGCCC. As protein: CSVAPGSNQP. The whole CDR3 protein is CSVAPGSNQPQHF.

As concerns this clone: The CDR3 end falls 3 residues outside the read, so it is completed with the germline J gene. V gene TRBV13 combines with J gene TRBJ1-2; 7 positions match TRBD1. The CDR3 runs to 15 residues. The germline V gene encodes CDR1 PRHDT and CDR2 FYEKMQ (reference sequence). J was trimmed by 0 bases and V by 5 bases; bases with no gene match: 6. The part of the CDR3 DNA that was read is TGTGCCAGCAGCGGCCGGGGACAGTCTAACTATGGC. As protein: CASSGRGQSNYG. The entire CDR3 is CASSGRGQSNYGYTF.